This TCR beta chain was sequenced for a study of T cells after yellow fever vaccination. From the 5' RACE reads, TCRdb called clonotypes with MiXCR, one entry per CDR3 protein. In the table there are hundreds of thousands of distinct CDR3 sequences, approximately 13% of which are singletons. The ends lost 1 base at V and 3 bases at J; junction bases unmatched: 7. The CDR3 is 17 amino acids. Germline V gene sequence: CDR1 MNHEY, CDR2 SVGEGT. Sequences were derived from PBMCs, sampled on the day of the yellow fever booster vaccination. The V call is TRBV6-2 or TRBV6-3, the J call TRBJ2-3; 10 bases align to TRBD2. This receptor was taken from a man aged 25 to 45 who received the YFV17D yellow fever vaccine. CDR3 coding DNA: TGTGCCAGCAGTTACTTGGCTAGCGGGAGATCGACAGATACGCAGTATTTT. It codes for CASSYLASGRSTDTQYF.